These 11 T cell receptor beta chains were sequenced from one sample in a study of low-dose radiotherapy and immunotherapy resistance in tumors. First-strand cDNA relied on TRAV- and TRBV-specific primers spanning alpha and beta chains. The authors ran about 18 PCR cycles to amplify TCRs with a constant-region primer and V-primer adapter. TCRdb passed the reads through MiXCR, listing each CDR3 protein once. The sample shows about 6,600 distinct CDR3 sequences, around 53% of them seen only once. These receptors all stem from a human donor with advanced metastatic prostate, ovarian, gallbladder or colorectal cancer (not recorded which). This table probably holds off-target reads from a library built for another chain.

V usage is TRBV3-1 and J usage is TRBJ1-2; 7 positions agree with TRBD1. Losses at the gene ends were 6 bases for V and 3 bases for J; bases not matched to a gene: 7. This CDR3 has 14 residues. Germline CDR1 and CDR2: LGHDT and YNNKEL (reference sequence). CDR3 sequence: CASRETGSDYGYTF. DNA for the CDR3: TGTGCCAGCAGAGAGACAGGGTCGGACTATGGCTACACCTTC.

The gene calls are TRBV29-1 and TRBJ2-7; the match to TRBD1 covers 8 bases. V dropped 7 bases and J dropped 2; count of bases not matched to a gene: 4. Germline CDR1 is SQVTM and CDR2 is ANQGSEA. The CDR3 loop spans 12 amino acids. The chain's CDR3 is CSGLTGAYEQYF. The CDR3 DNA is TGCAGCGGTCTGACAGGGGCCTACGAGCAGTACTTC.

The chain is built from TRBV12-3 or TRBV12-4 and TRBJ2-7; D gene unclear. This CDR3 contains 13 residues. Trimming shortened V by 6 bases and J by 1 base, and 10 bases separated the two germline ends. This chain's CDR3 is CASRVSRSYEQYF. CDR3 bases: TGTGCCAGCAGAGTAAGTAGGTCCTACGAGCAGTACTTC.

The CDR3 loop is CATSDPGQGAYEQYF. DNA of the CDR3: TGTGCCACCAGTGACCCGGGACAGGGGGCCTACGAGCAGTACTTC. The chain combines TRBV24-1 with TRBJ2-7, with TRBD1 matching 11 bases. Germline V gives CDR1 KGHDR, CDR2 SFDVKD. Trimming removed 4 bases from V and 2 bases from J; junction bases left unmatched: 3. This CDR3 spans 15 amino acids.

This clonotype came up once. The chain recombines TRBV19 with TRBJ1-5; perhaps TRBD1 as D (5 bases). Germline V gene sequence: CDR1 LNHDA, CDR2 SQIVND (reference sequence). The CDR3 sequence is 14 residues long. Deletions cut 7 bases from V and 1 base from J, with 11 bases between. CDR3 DNA sequence: TGTGCCAGTATGGGGCCACCGAGCAATCAGCCCCAGCATTTT. This encodes CASMGPPSNQPQHF.

The sample holds a few counts of this clonotype. The V and J genes are TRBV29-1 and TRBJ2-1; 9 bases line up with TRBD2. The CDR3 is made up of 15 amino acids. Looked up from germline, CDR1 is SQVTM and CDR2 is ANQGSEA. V was clipped by 5 bases and J by 2 bases; unmatched bases: 7. The CDR3 coding sequence is TGCAGCGTTATTGGCCTAGCGGGACCCTACAATGAGCAGTTCTTC. Its protein is CSVIGLAGPYNEQFF.

The J gene is TRBJ2-3, the V gene TRBV19; no clear D. V was trimmed by 5 bases and J by 4 bases, leaving 7 bases between them. This CDR3 spans 12 amino acids. Germline V lookup: CDR1 LNHDA, CDR2 SQIVND (reference sequence). CDR3 bases: TGTGCCAGTAGTCACACCCCAGATACGCAGTATTTT. Translated: CASSHTPDTQYF.

The genes are TRBV19 and TRBJ2-3, with D possibly called TRBD1 or TRBD2 (5 bases each). With 4 bases removed from V and 0 bases from J, the gap between germline ends came to 8 bases. Germline assignment: CDR1 LNHDA and CDR2 SQIVND (reference sequence). The CDR3 length is 14 residues. CDR3 in amino acids: CASSRGGSTDTQYF. The CDR3 nucleotides are TGTGCCAGTAGTAGGGGCGGGAGCACAGATACGCAGTATTTT.

The CDR3 is CSATRLAGAQETQYF. CDR3 coding DNA: TGCAGTGCTACCCGACTAGCGGGGGCTCAAGAGACCCAGTACTTC. V and J are TRBV20-1 and TRBJ2-5; 12 bases map to TRBD2. The CDR3 covers 15 residues. Looked up from germline, CDR1 is DFQATT and CDR2 is SNEGSKA (reference sequence). Unmatched junction bases numbered 5, after V lost 4 bases and J lost 2 bases.

The chain has TRBV10-3 and TRBJ1-1; 8 bases are shared with TRBD1. Trimming removed 6 bases from V and 4 bases from J; junction bases left unmatched: 10. CDR1 is ENHRY and CDR2 is SYGVKD in the germline V gene. This CDR3 comprises 15 residues. The CDR3 loop is CAISPGQGTSTEAFF. The CDR3 bases are TGTGCCATCAGCCCCGGACAGGGTACGAGCACTGAAGCTTTCTTT.

The sample holds one count of this clonotype. This rearrangement joins TRBV2 to TRBJ1-2, with D uncertain. V dropped 6 bases and J dropped 8 bases, with 10 bases sitting between them. CDR1 and CDR2 from the germline V gene are SNHLY and FYNNEI. This CDR3 spans 11 amino acids. DNA for the CDR3: TGTGCCAGCAGCCTTATCGGGGGCTACACCTTC. Its translation: CASSLIGGYTF.